This is a list of T cell receptor beta chains from one sample in a study of T cell changes during pregnancy in multiple sclerosis. Profiling relied on immunoSEQ multiplex PCR, and the TCRdb table lists in-frame clones only, not all of them. The sample yields under 15,000 clones, 85% to 90% seen once. The specimen comprised CD8+ T cells from peripheral blood mononuclear cells, sampled in the second trimester of pregnancy. The receptors come from a female donor in good health, enrolled as a control in a pregnancy study. Each CDR3 is given with its conserved first and last residue. The D gene is left open where the match is weak. Clone size appears in some rows only: once, few, many, or a class for an expanded clone.

>TRBV7-9|TRBJ2-7|.|.
CASSLVGLADYEQYF
TGTGCCAGCAGCTTAGTCGGTCTAGCAGACTACGAGCAGTACTTC
>TRBV4-3|TRBJ1-3|.|.
CASSQDIFDTSDGNTIYF
TGCGCCAGCAGCCAAGATATTTTTGACACCTCAGATGGAAACACCATATATTTT
>TRBV12-5|TRBJ1-4|.|.
CASAVGGASDEKLFF
TGTGCTAGTGCCGTGGGCGGGGCCTCGGATGAAAAACTGTTTTTT
>TRBV15|TRBJ2-1|TRBD2|.
CATSIQSGEYNEQFF
TGTGCCACCAGCATCCAGAGCGGGGAGTACAATGAGCAGTTCTTC
>TRBV30|TRBJ1-1|.|few
CAGGMDSHTEAFF
TGTGCCGGAGGAATGGACAGCCACACTGAAGCTTTCTTT
>TRBV30|TRBJ1-1|.|few
CAWSVRDEAFF
TGTGCCTGGAGTGTACGGGATGAAGCTTTCTTT
>TRBV7-7|TRBJ2-5|TRBD2|.
CASSLVPLAEETQYF
TGTGCCAGCAGCTTAGTCCCACTAGCGGAAGAGACCCAGTACTTC
>TRBV7-9|TRBJ2-3|TRBD2|.
CASSSRLAGVDTQYF
TGTGCCAGCAGCTCGCGACTAGCGGGAGTAGATACGCAGTATTTT
>TRBV13|TRBJ2-3|TRBD2|.
CASSPPGGARDTDTQYF
TGTGCCAGCAGTCCGCCGGGGGGGGCGCGGGACACAGATACGCAGTATTTT
>TRBV15|TRBJ2-7|.|.
CATSRYTSSEQYF
TGTGCCACCAGCAGATACACTAGCTCCGAGCAGTACTTC
>TRBV7-2|TRBJ2-3|TRBD1|.
CASSLTGTGGLDTQYF
TGTGCCAGCAGTTTAACCGGGACAGGGGGCTTAGATACGCAGTATTTT
>TRBV5-4|TRBJ2-3|TRBD2|.
CASSSGGASTDTQYF
TGTGCCAGCAGTAGCGGGGGGGCTAGCACAGATACGCAGTATTTT
>TRBV5-3|TRBJ2-2|.|.
CARSFIDRNTGELFF
TGTGCCAGAAGCTTCATCGACAGGAACACCGGGGAGCTGTTTTTT
>TRBV5-6|TRBJ2-2|TRBD1|.
CASSLGTGVPGELFF
TGTGCCAGCAGCTTGGGAACAGGGGTCCCCGGGGAGCTGTTTTTT
>TRBV6-5|TRBJ1-5|.|.
CASMGSSGNQPQHF
TGTGCCAGCATGGGGTCTAGCGGGAATCAGCCCCAGCATTTT
>TRBV25-1|TRBJ2-1|.|.
CASSALNEQFF
TGTGCCAGCAGTGCCCTCAATGAGCAGTTCTTC
>TRBV7-8|TRBJ2-7|TRBD1|once
CASSSNRGPVEQYF
TGTGCCAGCAGCTCTAACAGGGGGCCGGTCGAGCAGTACTTC
>TRBV12-5|TRBJ1-4|TRBD1|.
CASGLPGQGFRGEEKLFF
TGTGCTAGTGGTTTACCGGGACAGGGGTTTCGAGGAGAAGAAAAACTGTTTTTT
>TRBV4-1|TRBJ1-3|.|medium-sized
CASSQSGGNTIYF
TGCGCCAGCAGCCAGTCAGGGGGAAACACCATATATTTT
>TRBV7-8|TRBJ2-1|TRBD2|.
CASSNLAGAGNEQFF
TGTGCCAGCAGCAACCTAGCGGGAGCGGGAAATGAGCAGTTCTTC
>TRBV5-1|TRBJ2-2|TRBD1|.
CASFDRDRGAGELFF
TGCGCCAGCTTTGACCGGGACAGGGGGGCCGGGGAGCTGTTTTTT
>TRBV5-4|TRBJ2-1|.|few
CASRAERSYNEQFF
TGTGCCAGCAGGGCGGAGAGATCCTACAATGAGCAGTTCTTC
>TRBV28|TRBJ2-2|TRBD2|.
CASSLRLQGLAGSYTGELFF
TGTGCCAGCAGTTTACGTCTGCAGGGACTAGCGGGAAGCTACACCGGGGAGCTGTTTTTT
>TRBV7-9|TRBJ2-3|.|.
CASSSSYYTDTQYF
TGTGCCAGCAGCTCTTCGTACTACACAGATACGCAGTATTTT
>TRBV29-1|TRBJ2-1|.|.
CSVDLRRDYNEQFF
TGCAGCGTTGACCTACGGAGAGACTACAATGAGCAGTTCTTC
>TRBV4-1|TRBJ2-3|TRBD2|.
CASSQEGPAGGTDTQYF
TGCGCCAGCAGCCAAGAGGGTCCAGCGGGAGGCACAGATACGCAGTATTTT
>TRBV19|TRBJ2-1|.|.
CASQWRGHYNEQFF
TGTGCCAGTCAGTGGCGGGGGCATTACAATGAGCAGTTCTTC
>TRBV7-8|TRBJ1-5|.|.
CASSPHAGDSNQPQHF
TGTGCCAGCAGCCCCCACGCGGGGGATAGCAATCAGCCCCAGCATTTT
>TRBV5-1|TRBJ2-1|.|.
CASRGESSYNEQFF
TGCGCCAGCAGGGGCGAGAGCTCCTACAATGAGCAGTTCTTC
>TRBV7-9|TRBJ2-5|.|.
CASSSGDPQYF
TGTGCCAGCAGCTCGGGAGATCCCCAGTACTTC
>TRBV5-6|TRBJ2-7|TRBD1|.
CASSSGTGAAYEQYF
TGTGCCAGCAGCTCCGGGACAGGGGCAGCCTACGAGCAGTACTTC
>TRBV27|TRBJ2-7|TRBD2|.
CASSPGGGMAYEQYF
TGTGCCAGCAGTCCCGGCGGGGGGATGGCCTACGAGCAGTACTTC
>TRBV13|TRBJ2-5|TRBD1|few
CASSFTGTGGEGTQYF
TGTGCCAGCAGCTTTACCGGGACAGGGGGCGAAGGGACCCAGTACTTC
>TRBV30|TRBJ1-2|.|.
CAWTPQSLGTQNYGYTF
TGTGCCTGGACCCCCCAATCCCTGGGGACACAAAACTATGGCTACACCTTC
>TRBV7-9|TRBJ1-5|.|.
CASQARDSNQPQHF
TGTGCCAGCCAGGCCAGAGATAGCAATCAGCCCCAGCATTTT
>TRBV7-6|TRBJ1-4|.|.
CASSLGRRETDEKLFF
TGTGCCAGCAGCTTAGGAAGGCGGGAGACGGATGAAAAACTGTTTTTT